Following are 5 T cell receptor beta chains from one sample sequenced in a study of T-cell memory formation after mild COVID-19. TCRdb independently ran MiXCR on the 5' RACE reads; one entry per CDR3 protein. The sample consists of about 210,000 distinct CDR3 sequences, around 30% of them appearing once. Sequenced input: PBMCs or a T cell subset sorted from them (not recorded which). All receptors come from an adult woman who had mild COVID-19 (a few samples of this study predate the infection). Cell type and time point are not known.

This clonotype has a handful of counts. The rearrangement links TRBV20-1 to TRBJ1-2; D not resolved. Per germline, CDR1 DFQATT and CDR2 SNEGSKA (reference sequence). The CDR3 has 14 residues. V lost 6 bases and J lost 3, with 17 bases in between. CDR3: CSATPATPYYGYTF. In nucleotides, the CDR3 is TGCAGTGCCACCCCGGCAACCCCTTACTATGGCTACACCTTC.

This chain uses TRBV3-2 with TRBJ2-1; the DNA was not used to check the table's D call, TRBD2. TRBV3-2 is marked as a pseudogene. The CDR3 length is 11 residues. CDR3 loop: CASSQDPGLFF. In nucleotides, the CDR3 is TGTGCCAGCAGCCAAGATCCGGGACTCTTCTTC.

This clonotype showed up just a few times. The chain recombines TRBV24-1 with TRBJ2-2; the match to TRBD1 covers 8 bases. V was pared by 4 bases and J by 0 bases, with 12 bases of the junction left unmatched. CDR1 and CDR2 (germline): KGHDR, SFDVKD. The CDR3 is made up of 19 amino acids. CDR3 in DNA: TGTGCCACCAGTGACCGGATAAGGACAGGGCGGACGAACACCGGGGAGCTGTTTTTT. It codes for CATSDRIRTGRTNTGELFF.

V gene TRBV20-1 combines with J gene TRBJ2-7; 10 bases are shared with TRBD2. The CDR3 runs 15 residues. Germline V gene lookup returns CDR1 DFQATT and CDR2 SNEGSKA (reference sequence). The junction had 9 bases not matched to a gene; V was cut back by 5 bases and J by 2 bases. Here the CDR3 reads CSASMALAGAYEQYF. The CDR3 coding sequence is TGCAGTGCTTCCATGGCTCTAGCGGGAGCCTACGAGCAGTACTTC.

V is TRBV6-6 and J is TRBJ2-5; D not certain. The CDR3 sequence is 14 residues long. Trimming removed 7 bases from V and 9 bases from J, with 21 bases in between. Germline loops: CDR1 MNHNY, CDR2 SVGAGI (reference sequence). The CDR3 region is CASNPATSNRAQYF. The CDR3 nucleotides read TGTGCCAGCAACCCGGCCACCTCCAATCGGGCCCAGTACTTC.